Here is one TCR beta chain with its context. Sequencing was performed with immunoSEQ multiplex PCR; in TCRdb, only in-frame clones are kept and a portion is missing. The table includes about 62,000 clones, approximately 91% detected once. Time point noted: neoterminal ileum biopsy at postoperative endoscopy, about 6 months after surgery. The data were obtained in a study of T cell repertoires in ileal Crohn's disease. This TCR was sampled from an adult with Crohn's disease. Sample: ileal tissue.

This CDR3 is CASSLRGQGFGANYGYTF. The CDR3 coding sequence is TGTGCCAGCAGCTTGAGGGGACAAGGCTTTGGAGCTAACTATGGCTACACCTTC. The chain couples TRBV5-6 to TRBJ1-2, with D tentatively TRBD1 (6 bases). Looked up from germline, CDR1 is SGHDT and CDR2 is YYEEEE. The germline V and J ends were trimmed by 1 base and 0 bases, with 19 bases remaining between them. The CDR3 extends over 18 amino acids.